The rows below give T cell receptor beta chains drawn from one sample of a study of T cell repertoires in ileal Crohn's disease. Using immunoSEQ multiplex PCR, the repertoire was profiled, and TCRdb retains in-frame clones only, with some absent. The sample has about 15,000 clones, around 60% seen once; the top ten hold around 6.1%. The material sequenced was ileal tissue. The source is an adult with Crohn's disease. Each CDR3 is given with its conserved first and last residue. Each record gives: J gene, V gene, D gene, clone size, CDR3 length, CDR3 DNA, CDR3 protein. A D gene is named only where the DNA matches it firmly. Size tells how often a clone was seen (once, few, many) or the class of an expanded clone, and some rows leave it out.

J gene: TRBJ2-7; V gene: TRBV11-2; D gene: NA; clone size: NA; CDR3 length: 15; CDR3 DNA: TGTGCCAGCAGCTTAGAAGGCGGCAGCTCCTACGAGCAGTACTTC; CDR3 protein: CASSLEGGSSYEQYF
J gene: TRBJ2-3; V gene: TRBV7-2; D gene: NA; clone size: few; CDR3 length: 15; CDR3 DNA: TGTGCCAGCAGCTTAGGCGGGATCGGCGCAGATACGCAGTATTTT; CDR3 protein: CASSLGGIGADTQYF
J gene: TRBJ1-2; V gene: TRBV30; D gene: NA; clone size: NA; CDR3 length: 11; CDR3 DNA: TGTGCCTGGACGGTTAACTATGGCTACACCTTC; CDR3 protein: CAWTVNYGYTF
J gene: TRBJ1-6; V gene: TRBV30; D gene: NA; clone size: NA; CDR3 length: 16; CDR3 DNA: TGTGCCTGGAGTGTAGAGCCGATGACCTATAATTCACCCCTCCACTTT; CDR3 protein: CAWSVEPMTYNSPLHF
J gene: TRBJ2-7; V gene: TRBV25-1; D gene: NA; clone size: NA; CDR3 length: 14; CDR3 DNA: TGTGCCAGCAGTGTCCCCGGGACATTCTACGAGCAGTACTTC; CDR3 protein: CASSVPGTFYEQYF
J gene: TRBJ2-5; V gene: TRBV4-1; D gene: TRBD2; clone size: NA; CDR3 length: 16; CDR3 DNA: TGCGCCAGCAGCCAATACTCTGGCGGGGGACCAGAGACCCAGTACTTC; CDR3 protein: CASSQYSGGGPETQYF
J gene: TRBJ2-3; V gene: TRBV30; D gene: TRBD2; clone size: NA; CDR3 length: 14; CDR3 DNA: TGTGCCTGGAGTGTGGGGGGGAGCACAGATACGCAGTATTTT; CDR3 protein: CAWSVGGSTDTQYF
J gene: TRBJ2-3; V gene: TRBV13; D gene: NA; clone size: NA; CDR3 length: 17; CDR3 DNA: TGTGCCAGCAGCCCGACGGGGAGTAGATCTAGCACAGATACGCAGTATTTT; CDR3 protein: CASSPTGSRSSTDTQYF
J gene: TRBJ2-7; V gene: TRBV21-1; D gene: NA; clone size: few; CDR3 length: 17; CDR3 DNA: TGTGCCAGCAGCAAAATTAATCAAGGGACACACGCCTACGAGCAGTACTTC; CDR3 protein: CASSKINQGTHAYEQYF
J gene: TRBJ2-5; V gene: TRBV7-6; D gene: TRBD2; clone size: NA; CDR3 length: 15; CDR3 DNA: TGTGCCAGCAGCCCACCTACTAGCGGGAGTGAGACCCAGTACTTC; CDR3 protein: CASSPPTSGSETQYF
J gene: TRBJ2-3; V gene: TRBV30; D gene: NA; clone size: NA; CDR3 length: 13; CDR3 DNA: TGTGCCTGGAACCGGGATACCACAGATACGCAGTATTTT; CDR3 protein: CAWNRDTTDTQYF
J gene: TRBJ2-7; V gene: TRBV18; D gene: NA; clone size: once; CDR3 length: 14; CDR3 DNA: TGTGCCAGCTCACCTGCAGGGTTATCCTACGAGCAGTACTTC; CDR3 protein: CASSPAGLSYEQYF
J gene: TRBJ1-3; V gene: TRBV19; D gene: NA; clone size: NA; CDR3 length: 16; CDR3 DNA: TGTGCCAGTAGTATCTCCGACCGGGGCTCTGGAAACACCATATATTTT; CDR3 protein: CASSISDRGSGNTIYF
J gene: TRBJ2-3; V gene: TRBV30; D gene: NA; clone size: few; CDR3 length: 16; CDR3 DNA: TGTGCCTGGAGTGTACGAGCCGGAGGAGGCACAGATACGCAGTATTTT; CDR3 protein: CAWSVRAGGGTDTQYF